This is a list of T cell receptor beta chains from one sample in a study of CD8 T cells in Susac syndrome. TCRdb fed the immunoSEQ multiplex PCR reads into MiXCR, producing one record per CDR3 protein. The table includes over 120,000 distinct CDR3 sequences, more than 85% detected once. Sequenced material: CD4+ T cells from PBMCs. Receptor source: a human donor with Susac syndrome. CDR3s include the opening cysteine and the closing phenylalanine or tryptophan. Fields, in order: clone size, D gene, J gene, V gene, CDR3 DNA, CDR3 protein. The D gene is left open where the match is weak. Clone size is stated in some rows and not others, as once, few, many or a class when expanded.

- | - | TRBJ2-1 | TRBV3-1 | TGTGCCAGCGGTCCGGGATACAATGAGCAGTTCTTC | CASGPGYNEQFF
- | - | TRBJ1-3 | TRBV30 | TGTGCGGGCTCCGACAGCTTCTCTGGAAACACCATATATTTT | CAGSDSFSGNTIYF
- | - | TRBJ2-7 | TRBV20-1 | TGCAGTGCTAACAGACAGGTGCCCTACGAGCAGTACTTC | CSANRQVPYEQYF
- | - | TRBJ1-6 | TRBV12-3/TRBV12-4 | TGTGCCAGCAGTTACGGCCCCTCACCCCTCCACTTT | CASSYGPSPLHF
- | - | TRBJ1-2 | TRBV15 | TGTGCCACCAGCTTAAGAGGTCCGGGTCTGAACTATGGCTACACCTTC | CATSLRGPGLNYGYTF
- | - | TRBJ2-3 | TRBV12-3/TRBV12-4 | TGTGCCAGCAGTTTAGGACATGAAAAAGGGGATACGCAGTATTTT | CASSLGHEKGDTQYF
- | - | TRBJ2-5 | TRBV29-1 | TGCAGCGTTGGCAGGGCCCAAGAGACCCAGTACTTC | CSVGRAQETQYF
- | TRBD1 | TRBJ1-2 | TRBV12-3/TRBV12-4 | TGTGCCAGCATGGGGGACAGGGGGCGTGATGGCTACACCTTC | CASMGDRGRDGYTF
- | TRBD1 | TRBJ1-1 | TRBV12-3/TRBV12-4 | TGTGCCAGCAGCCTGGCCGAGACAGGGGCTGAAGCTTTCTTT | CASSLAETGAEAFF
- | - | TRBJ1-1 | TRBV3-1 | TGTGCCAGCAGCCATAGGCAGATGAACACTGAAGCTTTCTTT | CASSHRQMNTEAFF
once | - | TRBJ2-1 | TRBV6-5 | TGTGCCAGCAGTTACTACGCCCCTCCGGATCCTCTAGTGGAGCAGTTCTTC | CASSYYAPPDPLVEQFF
- | - | TRBJ2-1 | TRBV30 | TGTGCCTGGTACAGGGATGGGCCCTACAATGAGCAGTTCTTC | CAWYRDGPYNEQFF